This T cell receptor (beta chain) was recorded in a study of blood T cells in healthy people across ages. General observations from the study: A greater number of naive CD4+ cells and higher diversity distinguished long-lived donors from aged donors. It was held that the diversity estimates obtained from one million T cells were underestimates.

It was with a sample-barcoded 5' primer and a J-beta primer mix that a second PCR of roughly 7 to 12 cycles was run. A 12-random-nucleotide template-switch adaptor tagged each cDNA molecule. MiXCR was run by TCRdb on the 5' RACE reads, yielding one entry per CDR3 protein. Here the sample spans roughly 2 million distinct CDR3 sequences, 49% being singletons. This clonotype has ten or more counts. The antigen is unknown. At one end the junction does not follow the germline gene, possibly because of a read error. Caucasian individuals from Russia who were healthy and aged 6 to 90 acted as donors. CDR1 and CDR2 (germline): SGHRS, YFSETQ. CDR3 length: 12 amino acids.

Material: blood. This sequence originates from a woman aged 40 to 49 in good health. The rearrangement links TRBV5-1 to TRBJ2-7, with D hard to call. The CDR3 loop is CASSASSYEQYF. The CDR3 DNA sequence: TGTGCCAGCAGCGCGAGCTCCTACGAGCAGTACTTC.